A selection of T cell receptor beta chains follows, all from one sample in a study of T cell responses to AZD1222 COVID-19 vaccine. TCRdb keeps only in-frame clones here, not all; method: immunoSEQ multiplex PCR. Of roughly 100,000 clones listed, about nine tenths were seen once; the top ten hold about 5%. The sample in question was peripheral blood, obtained on day 0 of AZD1222 vaccination. The receptors were gathered from an adult in good health. The CDR3 runs from the conserved cysteine through the conserved F or W. Fields, in order: J gene, clone size, V gene, D gene, CDR3 protein, CDR3 DNA. D genes are given only for firm matches. Expanded clones get a size class; other rows say once, few or many, or leave the size out.

TRBJ2-3,NA,TRBV5-5,NA,CASSRVYPTDTQYF,TGTGCCAGCAGCCGGGTCTACCCCACAGATACGCAGTATTTT
TRBJ1-1,once,TRBV5-4,NA,CASSLLGGPEAFF,TGTGCCAGCAGCTTGTTAGGGGGACCTGAAGCTTTCTTT
TRBJ2-5,NA,TRBV6-5,NA,CASSYVPRETQYF,TGTGCCAGCAGTTATGTCCCCCGAGAGACCCAGTACTTC
TRBJ2-3,NA,TRBV5-1,NA,CASSYLQADTQYF,TGCGCCAGCAGCTATCTCCAGGCAGATACGCAGTATTTT
TRBJ1-5,medium-sized,TRBV6-1,NA,CASSEGTGGGQPQHF,TGTGCCAGCAGTGAGGGTACAGGAGGAGGTCAGCCCCAGCATTTT
TRBJ1-4,NA,TRBV15,TRBD1,CATSQRDRVGEKLFF,TGTGCCACCAGCCAGCGGGACAGGGTAGGCGAAAAACTGTTTTTT
TRBJ2-7,NA,TRBV20-1,NA,CSAGGFEQYF,TGCAGTGCTGGGGGCTTCGAGCAGTACTTC
TRBJ2-3,once,TRBV6-5,NA,CAGQPGGVHSDTQYF,TGTGCCGGCCAGCCGGGCGGGGTTCACTCAGATACGCAGTATTTT
TRBJ2-2,NA,TRBV30,TRBD2,CAWSGASGGNTGELFF,TGTGCCTGGAGTGGGGCTAGCGGGGGGAACACCGGGGAGCTGTTTTTT
TRBJ1-1,NA,TRBV3-1/TRBV3-2,TRBD1,CASSPWTGRTEAFF,TGTGCCAGCAGCCCCTGGACAGGGAGGACTGAAGCTTTCTTT
TRBJ2-1,NA,TRBV19,NA,CASSTALGADEQFF,TGTGCCAGTAGTACCGCCCTGGGGGCGGATGAGCAGTTCTTC
TRBJ1-6,NA,TRBV2,NA,CASSEVGLYNSPLHF,TGTGCCAGCAGTGAAGTTGGGCTCTATAATTCACCCCTCCACTTT
TRBJ1-2,NA,TRBV10-3,TRBD1,CAVQQGASVGYTF,TGTGCCGTACAGCAGGGGGCATCAGTTGGCTACACCTTC
TRBJ1-3,NA,TRBV19,NA,CASSSGFWRKNSGNTIYF,TGTGCCAGTAGTTCAGGGTTTTGGAGGAAGAACTCTGGAAACACCATATATTTT
TRBJ2-7,NA,TRBV6-5,TRBD2,CASSPEGSGGYEQYF,TGTGCCAGCAGCCCCGAGGGAAGCGGGGGGTACGAGCAGTACTTC
TRBJ2-7,NA,TRBV13,NA,CASSLGGSYEQYF,TGTGCCAGCAGCTTAGGGGGGTCCTACGAGCAGTACTTC
TRBJ1-6,NA,TRBV27,NA,CASSLSGFNSPLHF,TGTGCCAGCAGTTTATCAGGTTTTAATTCACCCCTCCACTTT
TRBJ2-7,NA,TRBV5-6,NA,CASNPPGSPYEQYF,TGTGCCAGCAACCCCCCCGGTTCCCCCTACGAGCAGTACTTC
TRBJ2-4,once,TRBV3-1/TRBV3-2,NA,CASSQGVLLAKNIQYF,TGTGCCAGCAGCCAAGGGGTCCTACTAGCCAAAAACATTCAGTACTTC
TRBJ2-1,NA,TRBV9,NA,CASSVEAGSSYNEQFF,TGTGCCAGCAGCGTAGAGGCCGGCAGCTCCTACAATGAGCAGTTCTTC
TRBJ1-3,NA,TRBV4-1,NA,CASSQTTGASGNTIYF,TGCGCCAGCAGCCAAACAACAGGAGCCTCTGGAAACACCATATATTTT
TRBJ2-7,NA,TRBV5-1,NA,CASSGDPAAYEQYF,TGCGCCAGTTCCGGGGATCCGGCCGCTTACGAGCAGTACTTC